This T cell receptor beta chain was recovered during a study of blood T cell repertoires in COVID-19. About the research overall: Italy, Spain and the United States were the sources of the convalescent and acute COVID-19 samples.

As originally analysed: It was from reference gene primer amplification that nucleated cell counts were estimated. The repertoire was sequenced with immunoSEQ multiplex PCR; TCRdb's copy has only in-frame clones and lacks some. V, J and clone size derive from that table, while D and trimming were established from the DNA sequence. The data show roughly 500,000 clones, roughly nine tenths seen once. Deletions cut 3 bases from V and 9 bases from J, with 10 bases between. Germline assignment: CDR1 SGHNT and CDR2 YYREEE (reference sequence). CDR3 length: 12 residues. All enrollees were about 18 to 90 years old and from roughly 22 US areas. Clinical history as reported by participants underpinned cohort assignment.

This TCR was sampled from a woman in her sixties or seventies who had recovered from COVID-19. Sequencing used PBMCs or T cells enriched from blood (not recorded which). The chain combines TRBV5-4 with TRBJ1-5, with D hard to call. DNA for the CDR3: TGTGCCAGCAGCTGGCCTGGCGGGCCCCAGCATTTT. Translating it yields CASSWPGGPQHF.